Listed below are T cell receptor beta chains from one sample, sequenced in a study of cytomegalovirus exposure and HLA in healthy donors. Clones were read by immunoSEQ multiplex PCR, and TCRdb kept only the in-frame ones, dropping some. The sample records roughly 150,000 clones, approximately 80% being singletons. Material for sequencing was PBMCs. These receptors were collected from a woman aged 40 to 50 in good health and CMV-seronegative. Each CDR3 is given with its conserved first and last residue. A D gene is named only where the DNA matches it firmly. Clone size is stated in some rows and not others, as once, few, many or a class when expanded.

TRBV5-6	-	TRBJ2-6	-	TGTGCCAGCAGCTTGCCTGGGGCCAACGGCCTGACTTTC	CASSLPGANGLTF
TRBV19	-	TRBJ1-5	-	TGTGCCAGTGCCGGGGGGACGGATCAGCCCCAGCATTTT	CASAGGTDQPQHF
TRBV28	-	TRBJ1-3	-	TGTGCCAGCAGAGGGAGGGGATTCTCTGGAAACACCATATATTTT	CASRGRGFSGNTIYF
TRBV7-3	-	TRBJ1-2	-	TGTGCCAGCAGCTCGCGAGGGGGGGGAGGCTACACCTTC	CASSSRGGGGYTF
TRBV11-2	-	TRBJ2-1	TRBD2	TGTGCCAGCAGCTTATGGGCTACTAGCGGGAGTAGGATTGAGCAGTTCTTC	CASSLWATSGSRIEQFF
TRBV6-5	-	TRBJ1-1	TRBD1	TGTGCCAGTACGAATTCAGGGGGCATGGCTGAAGCTTTCTTT	CASTNSGGMAEAFF
TRBV21-1	-	TRBJ1-1	-	TGTGCCAGCAGCCTGGACAGGGCGACTGAAGCTTTCTTT	CASSLDRATEAFF
TRBV5-3	-	TRBJ2-7	-	TGTGCCAGAAGCACCGAGCGGGCCTACTACGAGCAGTACTTC	CARSTERAYYEQYF
TRBV6-6	-	TRBJ1-5	-	TGTGCCAGCAGGCTCGACAGGAGCGGTTTCGAGCCCCAGCATTTT	CASRLDRSGFEPQHF
TRBV4-3	-	TRBJ2-7	TRBD1	TGCGCCAGCAGCCAATGGGACAGGAACTACGAGCAGTACTTC	CASSQWDRNYEQYF
TRBV19	few	TRBJ1-5	TRBD1	TGTGCCAGTAGTTTACCGGGACAGGGGATGGGGCAGCCCCAGCATTTT	CASSLPGQGMGQPQHF
TRBV5-6	-	TRBJ1-2	-	TGTGCCAGCAGCCGATTTGGGGCCACCTATGGCTACACCTTC	CASSRFGATYGYTF
TRBV7-2	-	TRBJ2-1	TRBD2	TGTGCCAGCAGCTTCAACGCGGGGGGGCGGTATGAGCAGTTCTTC	CASSFNAGGRYEQFF
TRBV23-1	-	TRBJ2-1	-	TGCGCCAGCAGTCATAGGGGAAGGCCCTACAATGAGCAGTTCTTC	CASSHRGRPYNEQFF
TRBV7-2	-	TRBJ2-5	-	TGTGCCAGCAGCTTAGTGGCTAGCTTGGAGACCCAGTACTTC	CASSLVASLETQYF
TRBV30	-	TRBJ1-2	-	TGTGCCAGAAGGACAGCAGGAAACTATGGCTACACCTTC	CARRTAGNYGYTF
TRBV7-6	-	TRBJ2-5	TRBD1	TGTGCCAGCGCCCGGACAGGGCAAGAGACCCAGTACTTC	CASARTGQETQYF
TRBV6-5	-	TRBJ2-7	-	TGTGCCAGCAGTTTTAGGGGGAACTCCTACGAGCAGTACTTC	CASSFRGNSYEQYF
TRBV6-6	-	TRBJ1-5	TRBD1	TGTGCCAGCAGTTCCCGCCGGGACAGTTTCAATCAGCCCCAGCATTTT	CASSSRRDSFNQPQHF
TRBV7-6	-	TRBJ1-3	-	TGTGCCAGCAGCCCCCGACAGGTGGGAAACACCATATATTTT	CASSPRQVGNTIYF
TRBV6-1	-	TRBJ2-1	TRBD2	TGTGCCAGCAGTGAACAAGCGGGAGGTCTCTACAATGAGCAGTTCTTC	CASSEQAGGLYNEQFF
TRBV5-6	-	TRBJ2-5	-	TGTGCCAGCAGCTTCTTGAGGTCTTCGTACCAAGAGACCCAGTACTTC	CASSFLRSSYQETQYF
TRBV4-3	-	TRBJ1-1	-	TGCGCCAGCAGCCAATGGGTCCGGACAGTAGCTTTCTTT	CASSQWVRTVAFF
TRBV7-9	-	TRBJ1-5	-	TGTGCCAGCAGCTTACCACCCCAGGACAGCCAGCCCCAGCATTTT	CASSLPPQDSQPQHF
TRBV28	-	TRBJ2-2	TRBD2	TGTGCCAGCAGTATTCCGGGACTAGCGGGCACCGGGGAGCTGTTTTTT	CASSIPGLAGTGELFF
TRBV14	-	TRBJ2-3	TRBD2	TGTGCCAGCAGCCGGACTAGAGCCGGTACGCAGTATTTT	CASSRTRAGTQYF
TRBV7-6	once	TRBJ2-5	-	TGTGCCAGCAGCTTCACAGGCCAAGAGACCCAGTACTTC	CASSFTGQETQYF
TRBV11-2	-	TRBJ2-3	TRBD2	TGTGCCAGCAGCTCCGCTTGGGCTAGCGGGAGCCCAGCAGATACGCAGTATTTT	CASSSAWASGSPADTQYF
TRBV7-2	-	TRBJ2-2	-	TGTGCCAGCAGCAGGACTAGAGGGGGGTCCGGGGAGCTGTTTTTT	CASSRTRGGSGELFF
TRBV7-9	-	TRBJ2-1	TRBD2	TGTTCCAGCAGCTTAGCCGCGTCTCTAGCGGGAGTTTACAATGAGCAGTTCTTC	CSSSLAASLAGVYNEQFF
TRBV7-6	-	TRBJ2-1	-	TGTGCCAGCAGCTTAGACCCCCAGACCTACAATGAGCAGTTCTTC	CASSLDPQTYNEQFF
TRBV28	-	TRBJ1-5	-	TGTGCCAGCAGACAAGACAATCAGCCCCAGCATTTT	CASRQDNQPQHF
TRBV2	few	TRBJ2-7	TRBD1	TGTGCCAGCAGTCAGGGGGCTACCTACGAGCAGTACTTC	CASSQGATYEQYF
TRBV4-3	-	TRBJ1-6	-	TGCGCCAGCAGCCAGACATTGAGCTCCTATAATTCACCCCTCCACTTT	CASSQTLSSYNSPLHF